This paragraph reports one T cell receptor (beta chain). What antigen it recognizes has not been identified. Base qualities are not at hand, and no much larger clone is one base apart. V was cut back by 7 bases and J by 1 base, leaving a gap of 13 bases between them. The CDR3 runs 14 amino acids, cysteine and phenylalanine included. The retained sequence is limited to the CDR3, 42 bases, with the frame set at the first base. CDR1 and CDR2 are read off the germline V gene as SGDLS and YYNGEE. This entry comes from a study of T cell responses to AZD1222 COVID-19 vaccine (dated by TCRdb to the early 2020s). With regard to the full study: AZD1222 recipients whose second dose came at about 4 weeks and those whose second dose came at about 12 weeks were combined into one group, since spike-specific TCR depth and breadth did not differ between the two schedules. A total of 230 to 250 trial participants underwent TCR sequencing, of whom some 200 had received two doses of AZD1222 and roughly 26 had received two doses of the MenACWY control vaccine. Trial participants were enrolled into age subgroups of 18-55, 56-69 and 70-plus years, which contained around 150, 29 and 61 TCR-sequenced participants, respectively.

The time point label for this specimen denotes: baseline before first vaccination. Samples from vaccinated people were obtained from the UK trials COV001 and COV002, which included a single-blind randomized controlled phase 2/3 trial of AZD1222 (ChAdOx1 nCoV-19) in healthy adults. Trial participant PBMC samples were collected at day 0 and day 28 after the second dose for TCRbeta chain sequencing. General findings and caveats noted by the study authors: Most participants were white British and females outnumbered males, and the authors suggested that clonal diversity may have been underestimated. Conclusions about previously exposed vaccinees are limited because only a handful of AZD1222 recipients were SARS-CoV-2 seropositive at baseline. Epitopes outside the regions mutated in the B.1.351 and B.1.1.7 variants were reportedly recognized by nearly half of the unique spike-specific TCRs. The whole spike protein was spanned by vaccine-associated CD4 TCRs, and dominant responses were seen in regions 160-218 and 743-854. Because no day 14 peak-response samples were available, the repertoires could be characterized only after the peak T cell response. A significant rise in spike-specific TCR breadth and depth was observed after two AZD1222 doses relative to day 0 and relative to MenACWY recipients. The 56-69-year group was small, and its depth increase did not reach significance, likely because of low power.

The CDR3 regions of human TCRbeta chains were subjected to immunosequencing. The paper's data handling went like this. TCRs in the repertoires were matched against a reference library of SARS-CoV-2-specific TCRs that had been generated with the MIRA antigen-specificity platform. Breadth was defined as the fraction of unique TCRs that were SARS-CoV-2-associated, and depth was defined as the fraction of total T cells that were SARS-CoV-2-associated. Using the MIRA data, each spike-specific TCR was assigned both to the spike region to which the TCR was reactive and to a CD4 or CD8 class. Log10-transformed breadth and depth values were compared by one-way ANOVA with Sidak's multiple comparisons tests. Not all clones reach the TCRdb copy of this immuneACCESS table, which keeps in-frame sequences only. Checked studies attribute under half of the gap to unresolved V genes and leave the rest unexplained. V, J and clone size derive from that table, while D and trimming were established from the DNA sequence. Across this sample there are about 110,000 clones, with roughly 88% seen only once. Jointly, the top ten make up approximately 17% of the sample.

The sample in question was peripheral blood, obtained on day 0 of AZD1222 vaccination. The clonotype was recovered from an adult in good health. The chain is assembled from TRBV9 and TRBJ2-3; the D element could tentatively be TRBD1 or TRBD2, as 5 bases agree for each. The CDR3 protein: CASSKGTGTDTQYF. The bases are TGTGCCAGCTCAAAAGGGACGGGCACAGATACGCAGTATTTT.